This T cell receptor beta chain was documented in a study of blood T cell repertoires in COVID-19. About the study: The samples span acute and convalescent COVID-19 from the United States, Italy and Spain. The analysed material was cDNA or gDNA that came from T cells, B-cell-depleted T cells, or PBMCs.

J lost 4 bases, V lost 7 bases, and 16 bases had no gene match. The CDR3 sequence is 18 residues long. Original processing methods: Researchers report that nucleated cell counts were estimated from reference gene primer amplification. Data came from immunoSEQ multiplex PCR; TCRdb stores just in-frame clones and leaves some out. Clone size and V and J calls were adopted from that table, with D and trimming inferred from the DNA. The sample records approximately 240,000 clones, 75% to 85% being singletons. The V gene is TRBV23-1, the J gene TRBJ2-3; TRBD2 matches at 11 bases. TRBV23-1 counts as an open reading frame of uncertain function. Input material: peripheral blood. This TCR was recovered from a human donor in a cohort sampled during active COVID-19. The CDR3 region is CASTHVIAGGRDSDTQYF. The CDR3 DNA reads TGCGCCAGCACTCACGTTATAGCGGGAGGGAGGGACTCAGATACGCAGTATTTT.